This record covers a single TCR beta chain. These data come from a study of blood T cell repertoires in COVID-19. The overall study: COVID-19 samples, acute and convalescent, were from the United States, Italy and Spain. PBMCs, B-cell-depleted T cells, or T cells provided the cDNA or gDNA that made up the material.

This CDR3 contains 13 residues. Germline assignment: CDR1 MDHEN and CDR2 SYDVKM. Trimming pared 6 bases from V and 5 bases from J, leaving 13 bases between. The authors' processing: Reference gene primer amplification yielded estimated nucleated cell counts. Clones were sequenced by immunoSEQ multiplex PCR, and TCRdb holds only the in-frame ones, with some missing. V and J calls plus clone size are reproduced from that table; the DNA served to infer D and trimming. The sample gives some 230,000 clones, 80% to 85% of which show up once; about 3% is in the top ten. The receptor's source is a woman in her thirties who had recovered from COVID-19. The chain combines TRBV28 with TRBJ1-1, with D possibly matching TRBD1 (6 bases). The source material was peripheral blood. DNA for the CDR3: TGTGCCAGCAGAGCAGGGGAGGGAACTGAAGCTTTCTTT. Translated, it gives CASRAGEGTEAFF.